Detailed here is one T cell receptor (beta chain). The record originates from a study of blood T cell repertoires in COVID-19. Study-level background: Italy, Spain and the United States were the sources of the convalescent and acute COVID-19 samples.

Methods used by the authors: Reference gene primer amplification gave nucleated cell count estimates. Assay: immunoSEQ multiplex PCR; the TCRdb copy retains only in-frame clones and omits some. V, J and clone size reflect that table, while D and trimming were determined from the DNA. This sample has about 97,000 clones; roughly 86% occur once, and the top ten carry 8.5% to 10%. Between the trimmed V and J ends, which lost 0 bases and 5 bases, there was a span of 13 bases. Germline V gene sequence: CDR1 KGHSH, CDR2 LQKENI. The CDR3 runs 15 residues. This TCR came from a man aged 35 to 55 with active or convalescent COVID-19. The sequenced sample was peripheral blood. This sequence joins TRBV18 and TRBJ2-5; D not certain. CDR3 loop: CASSPPASRSETQYF. The CDR3 nucleotides read TGTGCCAGCTCACCACCCGCCTCCCGAAGCGAGACCCAGTACTTC.